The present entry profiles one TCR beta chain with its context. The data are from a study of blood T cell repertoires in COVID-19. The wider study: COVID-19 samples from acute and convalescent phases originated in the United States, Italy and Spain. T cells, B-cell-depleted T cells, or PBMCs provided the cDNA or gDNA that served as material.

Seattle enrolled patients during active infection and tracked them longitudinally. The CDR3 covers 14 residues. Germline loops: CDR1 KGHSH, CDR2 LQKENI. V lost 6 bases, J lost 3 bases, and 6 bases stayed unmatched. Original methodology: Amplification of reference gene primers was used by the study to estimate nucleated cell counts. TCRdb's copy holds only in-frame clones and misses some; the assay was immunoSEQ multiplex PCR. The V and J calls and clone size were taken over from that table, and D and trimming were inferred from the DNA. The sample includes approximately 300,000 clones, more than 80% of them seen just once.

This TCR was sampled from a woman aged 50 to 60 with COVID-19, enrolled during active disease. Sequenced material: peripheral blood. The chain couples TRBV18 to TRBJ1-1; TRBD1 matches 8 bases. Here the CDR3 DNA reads TGTGCCAGCTCTCCCCGGACAGGGTACACTGAAGCTTTCTTT. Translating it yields CASSPRTGYTEAFF. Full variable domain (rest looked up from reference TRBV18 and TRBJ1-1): NAGVMQNPRHLVRRRGQEARLRCSPMKGHSHVYWYRQLPEEGLKFMVYLQKENIIDESGMPKERFSAEFPKEGPSILRIQQVVRGDSAAYFCASSPRTGYTEAFFGQGTRLTVV.